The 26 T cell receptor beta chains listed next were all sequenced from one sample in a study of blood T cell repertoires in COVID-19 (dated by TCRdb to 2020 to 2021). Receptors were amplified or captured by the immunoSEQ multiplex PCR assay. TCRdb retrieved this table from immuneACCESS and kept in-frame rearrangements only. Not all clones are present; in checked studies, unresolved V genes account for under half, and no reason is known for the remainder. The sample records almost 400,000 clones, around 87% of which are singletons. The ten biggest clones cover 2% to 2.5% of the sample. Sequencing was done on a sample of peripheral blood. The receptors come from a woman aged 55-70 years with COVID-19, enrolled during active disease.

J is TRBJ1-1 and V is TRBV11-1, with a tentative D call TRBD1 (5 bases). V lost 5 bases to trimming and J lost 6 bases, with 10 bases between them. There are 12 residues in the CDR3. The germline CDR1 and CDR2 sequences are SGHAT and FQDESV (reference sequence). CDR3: CASSPDSAEAFF. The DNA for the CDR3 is TGTGCCAGCAGCCCAGACAGCGCTGAAGCTTTCTTT.

CDR3 coding DNA: TGCGCCAGCAGCTTAGGACTAAGTAGGGCAGATACGCAGTATTTT. It translates to CASSLGLSRADTQYF. The J gene is TRBJ2-3, the V gene TRBV5-1; D might be TRBD2 (6 bases). Per the germline V gene, CDR1 is SGHRS and CDR2 is YFSETQ. Trimming cost V 2 bases and J 4 bases, with 14 bases left between them. The CDR3 loop spans 15 amino acids.

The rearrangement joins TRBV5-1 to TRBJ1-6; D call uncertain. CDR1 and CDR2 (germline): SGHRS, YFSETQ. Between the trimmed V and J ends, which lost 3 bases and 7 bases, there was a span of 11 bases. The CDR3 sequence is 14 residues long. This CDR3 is CASSSVGQNSPLHF. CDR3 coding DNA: TGCGCCAGCAGCTCCGTTGGTCAGAATTCACCCCTCCACTTT.

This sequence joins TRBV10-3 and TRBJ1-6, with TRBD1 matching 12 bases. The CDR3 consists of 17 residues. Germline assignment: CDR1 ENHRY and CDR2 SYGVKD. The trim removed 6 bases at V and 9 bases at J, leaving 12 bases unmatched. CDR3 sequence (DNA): TGTGCCATCAGCGAGACGCCGGGACAGGGGGCCACTTCACCCCTCCACTTT. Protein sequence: CAISETPGQGATSPLHF.

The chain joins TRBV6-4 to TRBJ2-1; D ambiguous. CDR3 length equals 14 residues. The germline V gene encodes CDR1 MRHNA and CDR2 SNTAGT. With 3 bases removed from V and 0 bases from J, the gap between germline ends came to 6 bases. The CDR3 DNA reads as TGTGCCAGCAGTGAGGGCAGCTCCTACAATGAGCAGTTCTTC. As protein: CASSEGSSYNEQFF.

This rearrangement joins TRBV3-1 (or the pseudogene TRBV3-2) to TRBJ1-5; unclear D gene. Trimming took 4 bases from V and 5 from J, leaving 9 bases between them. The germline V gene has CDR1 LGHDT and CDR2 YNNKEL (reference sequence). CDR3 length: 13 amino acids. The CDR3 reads CASSLREYQPQHF. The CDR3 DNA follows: TGTGCCAGCAGCCTCCGTGAGTATCAGCCCCAGCATTTT.

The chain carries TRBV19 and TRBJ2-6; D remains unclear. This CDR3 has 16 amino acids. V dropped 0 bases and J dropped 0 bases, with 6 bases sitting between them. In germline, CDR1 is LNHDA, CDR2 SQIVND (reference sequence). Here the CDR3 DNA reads TGTGCCAGTAGTATAGATCAAAACTCTGGGGCCAACGTCCTGACTTTC. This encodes CASSIDQNSGANVLTF.

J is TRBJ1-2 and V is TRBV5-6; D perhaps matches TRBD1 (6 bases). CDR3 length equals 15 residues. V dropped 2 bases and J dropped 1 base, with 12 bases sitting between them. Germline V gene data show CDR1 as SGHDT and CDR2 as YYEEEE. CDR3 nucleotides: TGTGCCAGCAGCTTAAGGGACATTTATAACTATGGCTACACCTTC. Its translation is CASSLRDIYNYGYTF.

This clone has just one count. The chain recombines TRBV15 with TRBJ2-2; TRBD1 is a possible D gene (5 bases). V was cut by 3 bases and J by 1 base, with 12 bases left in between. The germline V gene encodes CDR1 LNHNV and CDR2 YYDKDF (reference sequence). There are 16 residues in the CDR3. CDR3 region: CATSRRKGMNTGELFF. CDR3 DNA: TGTGCCACCAGCAGGAGGAAGGGGATGAACACCGGGGAGCTGTTTTTT.

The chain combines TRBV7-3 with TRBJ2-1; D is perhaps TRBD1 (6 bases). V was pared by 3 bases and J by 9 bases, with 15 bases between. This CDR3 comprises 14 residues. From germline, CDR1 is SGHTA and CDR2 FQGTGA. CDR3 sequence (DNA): TGTGCCAGCAGCTTTGATCCAGGGGTTGGTGAGCAGTTCTTC. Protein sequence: CASSFDPGVGEQFF.

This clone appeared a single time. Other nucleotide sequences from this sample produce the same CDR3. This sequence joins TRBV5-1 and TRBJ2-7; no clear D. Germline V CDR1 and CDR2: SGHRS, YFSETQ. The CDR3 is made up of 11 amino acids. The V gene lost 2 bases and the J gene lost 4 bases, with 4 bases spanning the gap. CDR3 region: CASSFQYEQYF. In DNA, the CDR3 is TGCGCCAGCAGCTTTCAATACGAGCAGTACTTC.

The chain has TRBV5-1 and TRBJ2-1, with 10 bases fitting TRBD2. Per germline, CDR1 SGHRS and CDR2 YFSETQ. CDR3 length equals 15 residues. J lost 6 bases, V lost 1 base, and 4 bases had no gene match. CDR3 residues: CASSLSGGEVNEQFF. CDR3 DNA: TGCGCCAGCAGCTTGAGCGGGGGGGAGGTCAATGAGCAGTTCTTC.

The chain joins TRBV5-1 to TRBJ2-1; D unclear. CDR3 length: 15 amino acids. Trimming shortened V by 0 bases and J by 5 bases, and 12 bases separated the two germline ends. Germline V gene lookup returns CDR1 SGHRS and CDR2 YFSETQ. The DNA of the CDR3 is TGCGCCAGCAGCTTGGCCCAGTACCCAAACAATGAGCAGTTCTTC. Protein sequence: CASSLAQYPNNEQFF. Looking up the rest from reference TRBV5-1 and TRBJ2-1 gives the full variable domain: KAGVTQTPRYLIKTRGQQVTLSCSPISGHRSVSWYQQTPGQGLQFLFEYFSETQRNKGNFPGRFSGRQFSNSRSEMNVSTLELGDSALYLCASSLAQYPNNEQFFGPGTRLTVL.

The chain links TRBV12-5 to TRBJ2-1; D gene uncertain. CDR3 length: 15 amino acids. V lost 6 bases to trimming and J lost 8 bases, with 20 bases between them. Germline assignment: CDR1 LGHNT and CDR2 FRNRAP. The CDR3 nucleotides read TGTGCTAGTGGCCGCCCGGGTCTCGCACGGTATGAGCAGTTCTTC. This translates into CASGRPGLARYEQFF.

CDR3 nucleotides: TGTGCCTGGGGGACAGGGATCGGCTATGGCTACACCTTC. This encodes CAWGTGIGYGYTF. This chain uses TRBV30 with TRBJ1-2, with 9 nucleotides matching TRBD1. The CDR3 extends over 13 amino acids. V trimming: 5 bases; J trimming: 4 bases; junction bases outside the gene matches: 5. Germline V lookup: CDR1 GTSNPN, CDR2 SVGIG (reference sequence).

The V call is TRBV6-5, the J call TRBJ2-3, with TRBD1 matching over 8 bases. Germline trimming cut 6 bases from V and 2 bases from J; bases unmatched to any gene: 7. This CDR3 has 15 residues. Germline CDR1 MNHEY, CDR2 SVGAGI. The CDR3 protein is CASSYRQGFTDTQYF. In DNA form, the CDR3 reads TGTGCCAGCAGCTATCGACAGGGGTTCACAGATACGCAGTATTTT.

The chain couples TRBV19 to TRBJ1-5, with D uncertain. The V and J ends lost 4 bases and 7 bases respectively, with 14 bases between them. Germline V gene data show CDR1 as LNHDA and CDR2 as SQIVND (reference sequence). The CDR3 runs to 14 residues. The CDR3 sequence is CASSTHGNGQPQHF. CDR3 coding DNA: TGTGCCAGTAGTACCCACGGGAATGGGCAGCCCCAGCATTTT.

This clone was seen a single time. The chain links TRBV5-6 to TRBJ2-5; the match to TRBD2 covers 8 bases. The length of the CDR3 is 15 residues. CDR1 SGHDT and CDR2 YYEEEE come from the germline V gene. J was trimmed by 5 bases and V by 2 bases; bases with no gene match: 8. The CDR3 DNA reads TGTGCCAGCAGCTTAGGACTAGCCCCCAGGGAGACCCAGTACTTC. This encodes CASSLGLAPRETQYF.

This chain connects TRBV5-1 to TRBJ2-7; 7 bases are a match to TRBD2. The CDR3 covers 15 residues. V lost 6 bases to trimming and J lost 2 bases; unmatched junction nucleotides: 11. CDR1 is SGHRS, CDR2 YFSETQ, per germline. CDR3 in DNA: TGCGCCAGCACTTTGAGCGGGACTGACCCCTACGAGCAGTACTTC. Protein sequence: CASTLSGTDPYEQYF.

This CDR3 is CATSRESGGRDGYTF. In nucleotides, the CDR3 is TGTGCCACCAGCAGAGAATCCGGGGGAAGAGATGGCTACACCTTC. The rearrangement joins TRBV15 to TRBJ1-2; a weak D match, TRBD1 (5 bases). V shed 0 bases and J shed 6 bases, with 14 bases lying between them. Germline values: CDR1 LNHNV, CDR2 YYDKDF (reference sequence). This CDR3 spans 15 amino acids.

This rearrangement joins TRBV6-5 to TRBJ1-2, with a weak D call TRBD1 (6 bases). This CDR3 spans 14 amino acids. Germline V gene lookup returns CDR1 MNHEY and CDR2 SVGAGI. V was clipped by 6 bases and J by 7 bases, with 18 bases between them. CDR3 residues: CASSSSGTWLGYTF. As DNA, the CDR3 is TGTGCCAGCAGCTCATCCGGGACATGGCTTGGCTACACCTTC.

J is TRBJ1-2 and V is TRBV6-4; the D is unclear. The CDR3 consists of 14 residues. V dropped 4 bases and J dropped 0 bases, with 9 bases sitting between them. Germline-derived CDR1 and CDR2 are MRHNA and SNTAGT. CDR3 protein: CASSATSSNYGYTF. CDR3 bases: TGTGCCAGCAGTGCTACGAGTTCTAACTATGGCTACACCTTC.

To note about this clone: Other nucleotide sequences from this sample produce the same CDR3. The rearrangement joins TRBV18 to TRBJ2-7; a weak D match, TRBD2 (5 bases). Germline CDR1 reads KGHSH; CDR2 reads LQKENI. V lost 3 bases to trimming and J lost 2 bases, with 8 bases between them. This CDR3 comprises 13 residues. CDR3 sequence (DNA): TGTGCCAGCTCACCGTCCGGGGCCTACGAGCAGTACTTC. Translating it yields CASSPSGAYEQYF.

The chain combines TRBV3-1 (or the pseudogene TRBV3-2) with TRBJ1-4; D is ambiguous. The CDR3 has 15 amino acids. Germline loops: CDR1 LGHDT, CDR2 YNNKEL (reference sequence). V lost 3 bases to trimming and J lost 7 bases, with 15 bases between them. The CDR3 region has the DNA TGTGCCAGCAGCCATAACCCGGCCAGAGGTGAAAAACTGTTTTTT. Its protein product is CASSHNPARGEKLFF.

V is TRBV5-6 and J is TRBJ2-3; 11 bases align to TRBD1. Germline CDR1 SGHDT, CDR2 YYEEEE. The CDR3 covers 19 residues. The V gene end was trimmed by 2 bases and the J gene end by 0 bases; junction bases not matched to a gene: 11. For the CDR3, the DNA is TGTGCCAGCAGCTTAAGAATGGGACAGGGGGTTCGTAGCACAGATACGCAGTATTTT. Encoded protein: CASSLRMGQGVRSTDTQYF.

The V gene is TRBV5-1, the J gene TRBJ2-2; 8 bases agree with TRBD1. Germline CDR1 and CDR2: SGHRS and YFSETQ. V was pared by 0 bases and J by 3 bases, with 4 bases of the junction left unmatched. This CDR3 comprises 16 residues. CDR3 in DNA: TGCGCCAGCAGCTTGGAGGGACAGGCTTACACCGGGGAGCTGTTTTTT. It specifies CASSLEGQAYTGELFF.